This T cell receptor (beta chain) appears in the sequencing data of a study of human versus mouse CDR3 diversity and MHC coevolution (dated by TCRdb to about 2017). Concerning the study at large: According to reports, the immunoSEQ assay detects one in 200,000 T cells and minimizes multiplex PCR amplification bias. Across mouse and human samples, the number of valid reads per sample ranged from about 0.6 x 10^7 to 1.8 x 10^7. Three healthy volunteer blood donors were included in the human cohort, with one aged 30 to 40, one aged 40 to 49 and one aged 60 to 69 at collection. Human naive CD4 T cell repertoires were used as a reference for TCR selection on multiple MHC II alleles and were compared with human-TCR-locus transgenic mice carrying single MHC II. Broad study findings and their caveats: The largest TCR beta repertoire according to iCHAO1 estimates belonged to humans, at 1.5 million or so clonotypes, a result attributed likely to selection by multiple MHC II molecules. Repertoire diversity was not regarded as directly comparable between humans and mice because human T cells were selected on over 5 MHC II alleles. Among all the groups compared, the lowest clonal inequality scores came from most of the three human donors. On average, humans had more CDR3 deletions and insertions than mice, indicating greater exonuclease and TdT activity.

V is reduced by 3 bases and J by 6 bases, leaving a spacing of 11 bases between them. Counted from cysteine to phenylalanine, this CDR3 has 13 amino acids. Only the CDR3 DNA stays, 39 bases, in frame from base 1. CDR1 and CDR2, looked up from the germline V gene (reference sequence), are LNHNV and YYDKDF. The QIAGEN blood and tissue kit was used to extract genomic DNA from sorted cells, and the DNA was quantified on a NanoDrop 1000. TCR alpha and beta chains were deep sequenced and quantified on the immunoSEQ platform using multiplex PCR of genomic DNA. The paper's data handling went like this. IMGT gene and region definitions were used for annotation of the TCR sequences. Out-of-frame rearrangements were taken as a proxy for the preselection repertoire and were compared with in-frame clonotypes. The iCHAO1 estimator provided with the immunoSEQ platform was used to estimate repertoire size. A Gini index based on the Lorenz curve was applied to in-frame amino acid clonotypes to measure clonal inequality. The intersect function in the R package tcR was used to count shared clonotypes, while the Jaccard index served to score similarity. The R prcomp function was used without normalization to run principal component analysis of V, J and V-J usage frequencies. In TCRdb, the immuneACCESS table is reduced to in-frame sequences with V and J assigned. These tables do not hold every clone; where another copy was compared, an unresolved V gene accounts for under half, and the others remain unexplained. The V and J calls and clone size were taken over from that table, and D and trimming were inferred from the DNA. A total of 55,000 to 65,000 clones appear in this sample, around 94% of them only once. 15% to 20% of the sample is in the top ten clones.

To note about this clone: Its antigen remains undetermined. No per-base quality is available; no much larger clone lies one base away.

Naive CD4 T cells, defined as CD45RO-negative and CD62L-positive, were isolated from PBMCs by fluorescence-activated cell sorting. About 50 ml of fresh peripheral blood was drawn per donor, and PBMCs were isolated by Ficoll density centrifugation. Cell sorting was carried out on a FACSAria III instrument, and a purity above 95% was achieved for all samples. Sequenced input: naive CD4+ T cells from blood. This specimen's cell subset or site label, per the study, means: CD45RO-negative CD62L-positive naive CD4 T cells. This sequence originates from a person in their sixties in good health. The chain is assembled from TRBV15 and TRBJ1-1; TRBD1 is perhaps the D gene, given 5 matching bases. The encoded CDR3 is CATSRSRGAEAFF. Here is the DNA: TGTGCCACCAGCAGGTCTCGGGGGGCTGAAGCTTTCTTT. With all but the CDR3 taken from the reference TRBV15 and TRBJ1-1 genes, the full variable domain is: DAMVIQNPRYQVTQFGKPVTLSCSQTLNHNVMYWYQQKSSQAPKLLFHYYDKDFNNEADTPDNFQSRRPNTSFCFLDIRSPGLGDTAMYLCATSRSRGAEAFFGQGTRLTVV.